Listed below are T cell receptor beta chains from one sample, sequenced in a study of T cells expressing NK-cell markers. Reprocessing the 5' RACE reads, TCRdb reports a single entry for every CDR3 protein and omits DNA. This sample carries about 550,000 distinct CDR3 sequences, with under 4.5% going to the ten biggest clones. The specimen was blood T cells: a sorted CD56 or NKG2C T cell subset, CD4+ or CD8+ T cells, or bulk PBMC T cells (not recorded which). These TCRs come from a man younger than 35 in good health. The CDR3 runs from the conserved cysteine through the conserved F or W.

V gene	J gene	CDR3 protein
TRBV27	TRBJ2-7	CASSLLGMGYEQYF
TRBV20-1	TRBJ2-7	CSARAGERGLGDEQYF
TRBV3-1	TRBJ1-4	CASSPRQGATNEKLFF
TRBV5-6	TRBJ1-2	CASSFGDSYLYGYTF
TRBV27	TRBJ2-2	CASMEAGGNTGELFF
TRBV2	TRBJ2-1	CASPDTKETSGRRRKFF
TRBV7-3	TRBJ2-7	CASSILAGYEQYF
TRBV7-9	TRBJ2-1	CASSLIGWDEQFF
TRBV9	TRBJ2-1	CARRMVHEQFF
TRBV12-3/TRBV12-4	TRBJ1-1	CASSFSFGRNTEAFF
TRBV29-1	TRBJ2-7	CSVEEDSHIYEQYF
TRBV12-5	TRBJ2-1	CASGLPPALAGGALYNEQFF
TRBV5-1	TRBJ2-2	CASSPGLGQGGTGELFF
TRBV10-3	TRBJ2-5	CAIGEGLAGVETQYF
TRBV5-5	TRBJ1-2	CASSLGQGKDYGYTF
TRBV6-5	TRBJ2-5	CASSPKREWQETQYF
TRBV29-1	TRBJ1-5	CSVAGQPNQPQHF
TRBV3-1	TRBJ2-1	CASSQGGYEQFF
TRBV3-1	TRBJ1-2	CASSSRDRANYGYTF
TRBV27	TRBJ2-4	CASSPNRQGRENIQYF
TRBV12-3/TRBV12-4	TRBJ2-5	CASSYFRGRAVYETQYF
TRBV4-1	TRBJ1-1	CASSQDGSRAFF
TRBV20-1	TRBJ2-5	CSARVKRGGVRETQYF
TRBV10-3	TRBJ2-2	CAIGRQGAGELFF
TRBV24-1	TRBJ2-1	CATSNTGTSGISSYNEQFF
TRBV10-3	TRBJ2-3	CAISYPGTSGRDTDTQYF
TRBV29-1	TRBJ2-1	CSVEQGLSSYNEQFF
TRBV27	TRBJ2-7	CASSKGGSYEQYF
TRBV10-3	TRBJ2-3	CAIEMQDTQYF
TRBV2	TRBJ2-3	CASRDSNSLTDTQYF